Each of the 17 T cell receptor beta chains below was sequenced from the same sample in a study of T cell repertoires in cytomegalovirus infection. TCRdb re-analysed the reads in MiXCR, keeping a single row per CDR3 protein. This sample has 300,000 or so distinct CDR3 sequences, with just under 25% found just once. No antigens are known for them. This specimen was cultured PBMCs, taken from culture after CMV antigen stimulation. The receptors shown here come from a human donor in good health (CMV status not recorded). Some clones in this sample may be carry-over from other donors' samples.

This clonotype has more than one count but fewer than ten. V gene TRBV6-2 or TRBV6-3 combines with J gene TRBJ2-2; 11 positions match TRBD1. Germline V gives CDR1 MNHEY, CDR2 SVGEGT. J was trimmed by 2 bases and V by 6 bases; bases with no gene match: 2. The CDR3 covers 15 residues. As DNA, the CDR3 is TGTGCCAGCAGCTGGACAGGGGGCAACACCGGGGAGCTGTTTTTT. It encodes CASSWTGGNTGELFF.

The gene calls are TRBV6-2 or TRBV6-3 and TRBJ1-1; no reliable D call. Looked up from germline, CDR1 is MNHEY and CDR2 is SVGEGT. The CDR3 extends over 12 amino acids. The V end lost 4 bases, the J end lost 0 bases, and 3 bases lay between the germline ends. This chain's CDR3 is CASSWLNTEAFF. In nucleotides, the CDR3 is TGTGCCAGCAGTTGGTTGAACACTGAAGCTTTCTTT.

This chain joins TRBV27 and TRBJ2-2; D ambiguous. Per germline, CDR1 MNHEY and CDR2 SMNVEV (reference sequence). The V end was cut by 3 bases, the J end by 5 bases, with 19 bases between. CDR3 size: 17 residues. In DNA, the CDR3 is TGTGCCAGCAGTTTCCGGAGTTTAAGTGTGGATACCGGGGAGCTGTTTTTT. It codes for CASSFRSLSVDTGELFF.

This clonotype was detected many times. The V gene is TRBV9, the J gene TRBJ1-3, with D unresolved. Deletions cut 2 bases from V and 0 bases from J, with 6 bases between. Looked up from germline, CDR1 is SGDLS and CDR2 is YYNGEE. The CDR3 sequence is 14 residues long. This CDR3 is CASSVTDSGNTIYF. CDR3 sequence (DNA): TGTGCCAGCAGCGTGACGGACTCTGGAAACACCATATATTTT.

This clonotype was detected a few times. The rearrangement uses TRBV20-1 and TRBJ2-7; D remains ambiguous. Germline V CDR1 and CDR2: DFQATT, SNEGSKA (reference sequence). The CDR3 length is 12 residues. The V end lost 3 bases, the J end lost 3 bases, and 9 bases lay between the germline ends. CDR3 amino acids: CSASPQNYEQYF. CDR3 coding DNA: TGCAGTGCTAGCCCACAAAACTACGAGCAGTACTTC.

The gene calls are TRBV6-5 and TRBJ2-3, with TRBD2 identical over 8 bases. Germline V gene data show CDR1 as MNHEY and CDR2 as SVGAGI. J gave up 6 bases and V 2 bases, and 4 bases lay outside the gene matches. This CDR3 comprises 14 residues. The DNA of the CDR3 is TGTGCCAGCAGTTACGTAGTAGCGGGGGATACGCAGTATTTT. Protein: CASSYVVAGDTQYF.

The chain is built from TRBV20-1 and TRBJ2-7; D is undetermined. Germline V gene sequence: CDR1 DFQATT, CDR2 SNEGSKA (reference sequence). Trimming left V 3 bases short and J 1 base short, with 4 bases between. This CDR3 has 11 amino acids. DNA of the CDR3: TGCAGTGCTAGTCTGTCCTACGAGCAGTACTTC. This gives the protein CSASLSYEQYF.

CDR3 DNA sequence: TGCAGCGTCGGAGGACAGGGGTCCACTGAAGCTTTCTTT. Translating it yields CSVGGQGSTEAFF. The chain joins TRBV29-1 to TRBJ1-1, with 9 bases aligning to TRBD1. Germline V gives CDR1 SQVTM, CDR2 ANQGSEA. The CDR3 covers 13 residues. V trimming: 6 bases; J trimming: 4 bases; junction bases outside the gene matches: 6.

CDR3 loop: CASSEKREESSYEQYV. CDR3 bases: TGCGCCAGCAGTGAGAAGCGGGAAGAGAGCTCCTACGAGCAGTACGTC. The chain uses TRBV10-1 and TRBJ2-7; 7 nucleotides match TRBD2. Germline CDR1 is WNHNN and CDR2 is SYGVQD (reference sequence). This CDR3 is 16 amino acids long. With 2 bases clipped from V and 0 bases from J, the junction kept 7 bases outside the gene matches.

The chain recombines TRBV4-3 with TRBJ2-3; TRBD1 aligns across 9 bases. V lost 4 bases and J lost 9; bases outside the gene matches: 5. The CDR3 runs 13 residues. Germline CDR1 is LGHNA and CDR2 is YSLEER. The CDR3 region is CASSPGQGSTQYF. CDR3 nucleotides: TGCGCCAGCAGCCCCGGACAGGGGAGCACGCAGTATTTT.

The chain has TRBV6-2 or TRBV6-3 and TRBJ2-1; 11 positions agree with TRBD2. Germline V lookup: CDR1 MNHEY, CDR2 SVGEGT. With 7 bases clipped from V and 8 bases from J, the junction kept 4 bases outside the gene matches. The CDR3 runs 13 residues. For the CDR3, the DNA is TGTGCCAGCATACTAGCGGGGGCGGATGAGCAGTTCTTC. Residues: CASILAGADEQFF.

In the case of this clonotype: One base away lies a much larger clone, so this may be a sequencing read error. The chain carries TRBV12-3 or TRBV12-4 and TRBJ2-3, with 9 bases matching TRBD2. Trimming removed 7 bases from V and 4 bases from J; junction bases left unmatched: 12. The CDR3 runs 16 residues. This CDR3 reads CASNGGRGTSSDTQYF. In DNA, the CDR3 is TGTGCCAGCAACGGCGGGAGGGGCACTAGCTCAGATACGCAGTATTTT.

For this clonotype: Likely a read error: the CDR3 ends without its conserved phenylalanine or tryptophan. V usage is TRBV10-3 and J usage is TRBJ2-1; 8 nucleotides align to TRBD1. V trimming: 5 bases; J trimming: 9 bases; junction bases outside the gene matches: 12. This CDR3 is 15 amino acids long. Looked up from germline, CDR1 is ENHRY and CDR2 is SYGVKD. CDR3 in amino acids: CAISSGTGLAREQFL. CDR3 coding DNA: TGTGCCATCAGTTCCGGGACAGGCCTCGCGCGTGAGCAGTTCCTC.

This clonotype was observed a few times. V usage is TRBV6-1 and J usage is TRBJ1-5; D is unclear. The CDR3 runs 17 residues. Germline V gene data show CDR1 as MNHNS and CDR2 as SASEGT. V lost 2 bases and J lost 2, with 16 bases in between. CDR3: CASSESLVTRGNQPQHF. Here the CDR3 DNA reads TGTGCCAGCAGTGAAAGTCTCGTCACCCGGGGCAATCAGCCCCAGCATTTT.

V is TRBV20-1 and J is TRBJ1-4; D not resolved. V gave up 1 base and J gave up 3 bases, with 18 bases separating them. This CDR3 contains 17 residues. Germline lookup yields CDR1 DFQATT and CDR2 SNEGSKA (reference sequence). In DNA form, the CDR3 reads TGCAGTGCTAGAGGGATACCAGGTGATTGGTCTAATGAAAAACTGTTTTTT. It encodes CSARGIPGDWSNEKLFF.

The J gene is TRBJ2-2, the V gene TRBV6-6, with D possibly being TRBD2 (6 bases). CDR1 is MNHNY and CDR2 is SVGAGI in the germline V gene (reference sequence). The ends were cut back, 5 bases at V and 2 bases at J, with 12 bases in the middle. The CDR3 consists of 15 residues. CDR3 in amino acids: CASSEDSGNTGELFF. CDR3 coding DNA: TGTGCCAGCAGTGAGGATAGCGGCAACACCGGGGAGCTGTTTTTT.

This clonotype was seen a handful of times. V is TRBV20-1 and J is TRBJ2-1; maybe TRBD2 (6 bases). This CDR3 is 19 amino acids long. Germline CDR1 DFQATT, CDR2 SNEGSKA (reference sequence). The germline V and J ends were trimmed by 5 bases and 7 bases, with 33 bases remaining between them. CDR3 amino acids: CSAPSPPGPRLVEGNEQFF. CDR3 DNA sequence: TGCAGTGCTCCCTCCCCCCCGGGTCCTAGACTAGTTGAGGGGAATGAGCAGTTCTTC.